The 7 T cell receptor beta chains presented below share a single source sample, sequenced in a study of blood T cell repertoires in COVID-19. Repertoires were generated with immunoSEQ multiplex PCR, while TCRdb's copy carries only in-frame clones and drops some. The table includes some 370,000 clones, more than 75% detected once. Sequencing was performed on peripheral blood. The receptors were gathered from a woman aged 25 to 39 with COVID-19, enrolled during active disease.

The chain carries TRBV28 and TRBJ2-2; D possibly corresponds to TRBD2 (6 bases). CDR3 size: 16 residues. Germline loops: CDR1 MDHEN, CDR2 SYDVKM. V was cut by 2 bases and J by 2 bases, with 12 bases left in between. The CDR3, as DNA: TGTGCCAGCAGTTTAGGGGGACTCATTAACACCGGGGAGCTGTTTTTT. It yields the protein CASSLGGLINTGELFF.

The genes are TRBV5-1 and TRBJ1-2; 9 nucleotides match TRBD1. After removal of 6 bases from V and 4 bases from J, the junction contained 7 bases not matched to a gene. In germline, CDR1 is SGHRS, CDR2 YFSETQ. CDR3 length equals 14 residues. The CDR3, as DNA: TGCGCCAGCAAGAGGGACAGGGAGTCCTATGGCTACACCTTC. It is translated as CASKRDRESYGYTF.

The chain has TRBV18 and TRBJ2-7, with D maybe TRBD2 (5 bases). Germline V lookup: CDR1 KGHSH, CDR2 LQKENI. This CDR3 region has 13 residues. Trimming cost V 0 bases and J 4 bases, with 7 bases left between them. The CDR3 region has the DNA TGTGCCAGCTCACCACCGGGGAGATACGAGCAGTACTTC. It encodes CASSPPGRYEQYF.

This chain joins TRBV6-1 and TRBJ2-1, with a possible D match to TRBD2 (6 bases). V was cut by 3 bases and J by 8 bases, with 8 bases left in between. The CDR3 contains 12 residues. Germline CDR1 and CDR2: MNHNS and SASEGT. The CDR3 sequence is CASSDRGYEQFF. CDR3 nucleotides: TGTGCCAGCAGTGATCGGGGGTATGAGCAGTTCTTC.

The V call is TRBV21-1, the J call TRBJ2-6; the table's D call, TRBD2, was not checked against the DNA. TRBV21-1 has pseudogene status. This CDR3 has 16 residues. CDR3 in amino acids: CASSKLYAPGANVLTF. CDR3 DNA: TGTGCCAGCAGCAAACTTTACGCGCCTGGGGCCAACGTCCTGACTTTC.

The rearrangement joins TRBV5-5 to TRBJ2-7; D call uncertain. CDR1 and CDR2 (germline): SGHKS, YYEKEE (reference sequence). The CDR3 has 14 residues. The V end lost 0 bases, the J end lost 0 bases, and 7 bases lay between the germline ends. The CDR3 DNA follows: TGTGCCAGCAGCTTGGCCCCAATCTCCTACGAGCAGTACTTC. Its translation: CASSLAPISYEQYF.

Details on this clone: Other DNA variants within this sample encode the same CDR3. The rearrangement links TRBV6-5 to TRBJ2-5; TRBD1 matches at 7 bases. This CDR3 comprises 14 residues. Germline assignment: CDR1 MNHEY and CDR2 SVGAGI. Losses at the gene ends were 0 bases for V and 3 bases for J; bases not matched to a gene: 1. In nucleotides, the CDR3 is TGTGCCAGCAGTTACTCCGGGACAGAAGAGACCCAGTACTTC. It translates to CASSYSGTEETQYF.